The clone carrying this TCR beta chain was recorded a few times. No antigen is known for it. All trial patients relapsed after autologous stem cell transplantation. The V and J ends lost 0 bases and 7 bases, in that order; junction bases with no gene match: 6. This CDR3 region has 16 residues. Germline V lookup: CDR1 SGHRS, CDR2 YFSETQ. The entry originates in a study of PD-1 blockade in classical Hodgkin lymphoma. On the study more broadly: Each patient was given nivolumab 3 mg/kg through a vein every 2 weeks. Overall study findings and caveats: TCR diversity at baseline was reported to be reduced in newly diagnosed patients relative to healthy donors. Complete responders showed a baseline diversity that resembled the diversity of newly diagnosed patients.

Libraries were prepared by immunoSEQ multiplex PCR; TCRdb keeps only in-frame clonotypes and omits some of them. The sample carries tens of thousands of clones, 70% to 80% recorded once. The sequence was collected from a human donor with classical Hodgkin lymphoma. The chain uses TRBV5-1 and TRBJ2-1; 11 bases fit TRBD1. Specimen: peripheral blood mononuclear cells (PBMCs), collected at baseline. The chain's CDR3 is CASSLGSGQGGNEQFF. Written as DNA, the CDR3 is TGCGCCAGCAGCTTGGGCTCGGGACAGGGGGGGAATGAGCAGTTCTTC.